The next 15 T cell receptor beta chains were all read from a single sample in a study of blood T cells in healthy people across ages. It was with a sample-barcoded 5' primer and a J-beta primer mix that a second PCR of roughly 7 to 12 cycles was run. TCRdb itself ran the 5' RACE reads through MiXCR, one entry per CDR3 protein. Among about 1.1 million distinct CDR3 sequences listed, more than 30% were seen once. The material sequenced was blood. Receptors originate from a man aged 18 to 35 in good health.

The chain recombines TRBV12-3 or TRBV12-4 with TRBJ1-5, with D perhaps matching TRBD1 (6 bases). V was trimmed by 3 bases and J by 7 bases, leaving 16 bases between them. The CDR3 is made up of 15 amino acids. The CDR3 region is CASSFLGGGGQPQHF. The CDR3 bases are TGTGCCAGCAGTTTTTTGGGGGGCGGTGGGCAGCCCCAGCATTTT.

This clonotype was seen a few times. The rearrangement joins TRBV12-3 or TRBV12-4 to TRBJ2-1; D may be TRBD1 or TRBD2 (5 bases each). Trimming stripped 3 bases from V and 7 bases from J, with 19 bases between. This CDR3 spans 16 amino acids. This chain's CDR3 is CASSLSRRGPQNEQFF. DNA for the CDR3: TGTGCCAGCAGTTTGTCCCGCCGGGGACCCCAAAATGAGCAGTTCTTC.

This rearrangement joins TRBV4-3 to TRBJ2-7, with D hard to call. The J call may be in error: the DNA end matches TRBJ2-4 better. CDR3 size: 15 residues. CDR1 and CDR2 from the germline V gene are LGHNA and YSLEER. The CDR3 sequence is CASSQEARIVGIQYF. DNA for the CDR3: TGCGCCAGCAGCCAAGAAGCCCGCATAGTTGGCATTCAGTACTTC.

Concerning this clonotype: Compared with germline, one end of the junction differs, possibly owing to a read error. The chain carries TRBV7-7 and TRBJ1-1, with a weak D call TRBD1 (5 bases). CDR1 SSHAT and CDR2 FNYEAQ come from the germline V gene (reference sequence). The CDR3 is 16 residues long. Here the CDR3 DNA reads TGTGCTAGCAGCTTAGGAAACAGGAGTTTGAACACTGAAGCTTTCTTT. Amino acid sequence: CASSLGNRSLNTEAFF.

This clonotype was seen a few times. V is TRBV12-3 or TRBV12-4 and J is TRBJ1-5; D gene ambiguous. The CDR3 is made up of 14 amino acids. Trimming pared 2 bases from V and 7 bases from J, leaving 12 bases between. The CDR3 nucleotides read TGTGCCAGCAGTTTACCCCCGTTTGGCCAGCCCCAGCATTTT. Its protein product is CASSLPPFGQPQHF.

This rearrangement joins TRBV13 to TRBJ2-1; TRBD2 might be the D (5 bases). Germline V lookup: CDR1 PRHDT, CDR2 FYEKMQ (reference sequence). The CDR3 length is 11 residues. Trimming pared 6 bases from V and 8 bases from J, leaving 8 bases between. The CDR3 spells CASSMRDEQFF. CDR3 DNA: TGTGCCAGCAGTATGAGGGATGAGCAGTTCTTC.

This clonotype showed up just a few times. The chain is built from TRBV20-1 and TRBJ1-4; 8 bases are shared with TRBD1. The CDR3 runs 14 residues. Germline loops: CDR1 DFQATT, CDR2 SNEGSKA (reference sequence). V shed 5 bases and J 4 bases; nucleotides not matched to a gene: 6. CDR3 sequence (DNA): TGCAGTGCTGTTGGACAGGGAGGTAATGAAAAACTGTTTTTT. Its protein product is CSAVGQGGNEKLFF.

This chain uses TRBV29-1 with TRBJ2-3, with D hard to call. CDR1 is SQVTM and CDR2 is ANQGSEA in the germline V gene. With 5 bases removed from V and 5 bases from J, the gap between germline ends came to 11 bases. CDR3 length: 12 amino acids. CDR3 residues: CSVTPLGDTQYF. The CDR3 DNA reads as TGCAGCGTTACCCCACTGGGAGATACGCAGTATTTT.

The chain couples TRBV15 to TRBJ1-2; weak D call: TRBD1 (5 bases). V shed 0 bases and J shed 4 bases, with 9 bases lying between them. The CDR3 is 14 residues long. Germline-derived CDR1 and CDR2 are LNHNV and YYDKDF (reference sequence). The CDR3 is CATSRDRASYGYTF. For the CDR3, the DNA is TGTGCCACCAGCAGAGACAGGGCCTCCTATGGCTACACCTTC.

This CDR3 reads CASSLAVESDEQYF. The CDR3 region has the DNA TGTGCCAGCAGCTTAGCTGTAGAATCGGACGAGCAGTACTTC. The V and J genes are TRBV7-2 and TRBJ2-4, with D hard to call. The J call may not be correct, given that the DNA end is closer to TRBJ2-7. Germline CDR1 reads SGHTA; CDR2 reads FQGNSA. The CDR3 runs 14 residues.

The chain couples TRBV12-3 or TRBV12-4 to TRBJ1-2; 8 bases are shared with TRBD1. The CDR3 is 13 amino acids. V was pared by 7 bases and J by 7 bases, with 8 bases of the junction left unmatched. The CDR3, as DNA: TGTGCCAGCACCCGGGACAGGTTGCCTGGCTACACCTTC. This translates into CASTRDRLPGYTF.

This clonotype was seen more than once but under ten times. The chain couples TRBV20-1 to TRBJ1-1; TRBD1 is a possible D gene (6 bases). Trimming shortened V by 5 bases and J by 0 bases, and 13 bases separated the two germline ends. The CDR3 contains 14 residues. Germline-derived CDR1 and CDR2 are DFQATT and SNEGSKA (reference sequence). This CDR3 is CSAEEGGMNTEAFF. The CDR3, as DNA: TGCAGTGCTGAGGAGGGGGGAATGAACACTGAAGCTTTCTTT.

This clonotype was seen more than once but under ten times. J is TRBJ1-2 and V is TRBV24-1; D not resolved. V was shortened by 9 bases and J by 8 bases, with 21 bases between the two germline ends. CDR1 and CDR2 (germline): KGHDR, SFDVKD. The CDR3 length is 14 residues. The CDR3 reads CATLSIRLEVGYTF. The CDR3 region has the DNA TGTGCCACCTTAAGTATAAGACTGGAGGTGGGCTACACCTTC.

The chain links TRBV6-1 to TRBJ1-3; D might be TRBD1 (5 bases). Per germline, CDR1 MNHNS and CDR2 SASEGT. Trimming shortened V by 7 bases and J by 2 bases, and 9 bases separated the two germline ends. The CDR3 covers 13 residues. In DNA, the CDR3 is TGTGCCAGCATTTGGGGCACTGGAAACACCATATATTTT. Its protein product is CASIWGTGNTIYF.

The chain recombines TRBV27 with TRBJ2-3; no clear D. The V end lost 7 bases, the J end lost 4 bases, and 15 bases lay between the germline ends. The CDR3 runs to 14 residues. Germline CDR1 is MNHEY and CDR2 is SMNVEV (reference sequence). In DNA, the CDR3 is TGTGCCAGCAAAATAAGGGTCGACGCAGATACGCAGTATTTT. It specifies CASKIRVDADTQYF.